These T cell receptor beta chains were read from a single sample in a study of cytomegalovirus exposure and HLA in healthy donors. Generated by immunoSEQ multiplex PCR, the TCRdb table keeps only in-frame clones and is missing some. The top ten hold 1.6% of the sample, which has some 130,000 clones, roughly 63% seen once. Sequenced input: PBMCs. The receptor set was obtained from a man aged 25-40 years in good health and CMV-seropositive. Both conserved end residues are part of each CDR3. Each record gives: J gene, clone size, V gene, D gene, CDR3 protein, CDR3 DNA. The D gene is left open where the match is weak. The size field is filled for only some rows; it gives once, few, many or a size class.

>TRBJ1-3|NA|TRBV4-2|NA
CASSQDPGEGNTIYF
TGTGCCAGCAGCCAAGATCCGGGGGAGGGAAACACCATATATTTT
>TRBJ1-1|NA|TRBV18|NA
CASTGGAGGSTEAFF
TGTGCCAGCACGGGGGGGGCCGGGGGTAGCACTGAAGCTTTCTTT
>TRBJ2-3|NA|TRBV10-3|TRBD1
CAISEPRGSQITDTQYF
TGTGCCATCAGTGAGCCCAGGGGGAGCCAGATCACAGATACGCAGTATTTT
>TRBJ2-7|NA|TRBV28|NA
CASSFNFDILTIF
TGTGCCAGCAGTTTTAACTTTGATATACTCACGATATTC
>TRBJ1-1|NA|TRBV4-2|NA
CASSRPPGEGSGNTEAFF
TGTGCCAGCAGCCGGCCGCCTGGGGAGGGGTCAGGAAACACTGAAGCTTTCTTT
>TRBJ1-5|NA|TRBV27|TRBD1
CASSSGQGARGPQHF
TGTGCCAGCAGTTCCGGGCAGGGGGCAAGAGGGCCCCAGCATTTT
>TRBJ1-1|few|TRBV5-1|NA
CASSLYGQRSEAFF
TGCGCCAGCAGCTTGTACGGACAGCGGAGTGAAGCTTTCTTT
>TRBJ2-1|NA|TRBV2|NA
CASSENRDMYEQFF
TGTGCCAGCAGTGAGAATCGGGATATGTATGAGCAGTTCTTC
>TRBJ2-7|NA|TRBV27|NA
CASGFIDSTYEQYF
TGTGCCAGCGGCTTTATAGACAGTACCTACGAGCAGTACTTC
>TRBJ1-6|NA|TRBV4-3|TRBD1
CASSPGTGTDSPLHF
TGCGCCAGCAGCCCCGGGACAGGGACCGATTCACCCCTCCACTTT
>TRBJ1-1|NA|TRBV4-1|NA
CASSQLQGFTEAFF
TGCGCCAGCAGCCAACTCCAGGGTTTCACTGAAGCTTTCTTT
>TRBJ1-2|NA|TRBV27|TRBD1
CASSLTPRQGLNYGYTF
TGTGCCAGCAGTTTAACCCCCCGACAGGGGCTTAACTATGGCTACACCTTC
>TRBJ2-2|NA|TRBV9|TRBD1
CASSVSRGTVNTGELFF
TGTGCCAGCAGCGTCAGCAGGGGGACAGTGAACACCGGGGAGCTGTTTTTT
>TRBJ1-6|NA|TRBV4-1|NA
CASSPGVSYNSPLHF
TGCGCCAGCAGCCCCGGGGTTTCCTATAATTCACCCCTCCACTTT
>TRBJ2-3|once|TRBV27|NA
CASSPQTTSLITDTQYF
TGTGCCAGCAGTCCGCAAACGACTTCATTAATCACAGATACGCAGTATTTT
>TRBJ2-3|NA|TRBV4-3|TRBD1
CASSQDPPDRRRTDTQYF
TGCGCCAGCAGCCAAGACCCCCCGGACAGGCGGCGCACAGATACGCAGTATTTT
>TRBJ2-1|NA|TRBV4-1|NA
CASSQVALSRVWYDEQFF
TGCGCCAGCAGCCAAGTGGCTCTGAGCAGGGTATGGTATGATGAGCAGTTCTTC
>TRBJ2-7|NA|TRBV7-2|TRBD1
CASSYTGGGSYEQYF
TGTGCCAGCAGCTACACAGGGGGCGGCTCCTACGAGCAGTACTTC
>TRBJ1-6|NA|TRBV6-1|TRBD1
CASILTGGNSPLHF
TGTGCCAGCATCTTGACAGGGGGCAATTCACCCCTCCACTTT
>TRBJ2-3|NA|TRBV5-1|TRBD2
CASSFAWTSGRDTQYF
TGCGCCAGCAGCTTTGCATGGACTAGCGGGAGGGATACGCAGTATTTT
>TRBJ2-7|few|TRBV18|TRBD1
CASSPLSGQGDEQYF
TGTGCCAGCTCACCATTAAGCGGACAGGGGGACGAGCAGTACTTC
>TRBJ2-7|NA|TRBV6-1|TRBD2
CASRRDGSGTYEQYF
TGTGCCAGCAGGAGGGATGGTAGCGGGACTTACGAGCAGTACTTC
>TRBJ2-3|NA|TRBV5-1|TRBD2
CASSLGTNTDTQYF
TGCGCCAGCAGCTTAGGGACTAACACAGATACGCAGTATTTT
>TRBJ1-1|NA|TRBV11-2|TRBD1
CASRTGMNTEAFF
TGTGCCAGCAGGACAGGGATGAACACTGAAGCTTTCTTT
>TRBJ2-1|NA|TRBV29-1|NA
CSVEDLTDQGEQFF
TGCAGCGTTGAAGATCTGACAGACCAGGGGGAGCAGTTCTTC
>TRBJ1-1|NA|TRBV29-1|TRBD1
CSVGTGEFTEAFF
TGCAGCGTGGGGACAGGGGAATTCACTGAAGCTTTCTTT
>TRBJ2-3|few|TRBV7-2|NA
CASSLRPDTQYF
TGTGCCAGCAGCTTACGTCCCGATACGCAGTATTTT
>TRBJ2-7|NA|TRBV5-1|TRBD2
CASSWGLADSYEQYF
TGCGCCAGCAGCTGGGGACTAGCGGACTCCTACGAGCAGTACTTC
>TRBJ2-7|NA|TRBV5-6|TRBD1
CASSDSGQGSYEQYF
TGTGCCAGCAGCGACTCGGGACAGGGCTCCTACGAGCAGTACTTC
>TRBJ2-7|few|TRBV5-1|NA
CASSLADGYEQYF
TGCGCCAGCAGCTTAGCTGATGGCTACGAGCAGTACTTC
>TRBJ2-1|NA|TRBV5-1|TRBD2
CASSVTSGDNEQFF
TGCGCCAGCAGCGTAACTAGCGGAGACAATGAGCAGTTCTTC
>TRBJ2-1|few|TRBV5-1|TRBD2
CASSRTSGSYNEQFF
TGCGCCAGCAGCCGTACTAGCGGGAGCTACAATGAGCAGTTCTTC
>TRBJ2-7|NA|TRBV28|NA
CASSSGRQYF
TGTGCCAGCAGCTCCGGGAGGCAGTACTTC
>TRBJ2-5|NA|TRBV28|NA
CASSIKETQYF
TGTGCCAGCAGTATTAAAGAGACCCAGTACTTC
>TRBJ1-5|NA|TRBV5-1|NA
CASSSDGGGDPQHF
TGCGCCAGCAGCTCGGATGGAGGTGGCGATCCCCAGCATTTT
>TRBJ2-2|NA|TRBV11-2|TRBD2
CASSPLAGGPAGELFF
TGTGCCAGCAGCCCGCTAGCGGGAGGGCCCGCCGGGGAGCTGTTTTTT
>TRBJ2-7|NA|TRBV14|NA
CASQGRPDYEQYF
TGTGCCAGCCAGGGCAGGCCAGACTACGAGCAGTACTTC
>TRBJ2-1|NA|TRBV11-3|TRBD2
CASSLGGLADNEQFF
TGTGCCAGCAGCTTGGGCGGACTAGCGGACAATGAGCAGTTCTTC
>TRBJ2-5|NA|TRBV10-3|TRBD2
CAIGRAEETQYF
TGTGCCATCGGGAGGGCCGAAGAGACCCAGTACTTC
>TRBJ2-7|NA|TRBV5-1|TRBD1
CASPTGPSYEQYF
TGCGCCAGCCCGACAGGGCCCTCCTACGAGCAGTACTTC
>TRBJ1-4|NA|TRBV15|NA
CATSRASGANEKLFF
TGTGCCACCAGCAGAGCGTCCGGGGCTAATGAAAAACTGTTTTTT
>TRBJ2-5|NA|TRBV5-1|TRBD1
CASRPGQDQETQYF
TGCGCCAGCCGGCCGGGACAGGATCAAGAGACCCAGTACTTC
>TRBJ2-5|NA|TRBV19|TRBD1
CASSRNRDRDGETQYF
TGTGCCAGTAGCCGTAACCGGGACAGGGACGGGGAGACCCAGTACTTC